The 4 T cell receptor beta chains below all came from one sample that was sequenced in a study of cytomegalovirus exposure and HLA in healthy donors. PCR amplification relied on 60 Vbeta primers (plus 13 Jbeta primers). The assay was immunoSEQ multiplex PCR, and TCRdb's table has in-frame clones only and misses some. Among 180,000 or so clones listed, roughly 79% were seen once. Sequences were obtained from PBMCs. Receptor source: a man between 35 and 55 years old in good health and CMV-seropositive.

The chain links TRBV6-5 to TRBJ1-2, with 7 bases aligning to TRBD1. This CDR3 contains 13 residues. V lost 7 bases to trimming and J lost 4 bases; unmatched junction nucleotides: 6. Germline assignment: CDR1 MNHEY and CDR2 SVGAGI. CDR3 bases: TGTGCCAGCACGAGGGGGCCCGGCTATGGCTACACCTTC. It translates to CASTRGPGYGYTF.

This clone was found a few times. CDR3 residues: CASSLGGSGSVSGEQYF. The CDR3 DNA sequence: TGTGCCAGCAGCTTAGGGGGTAGCGGGAGTGTATCGGGCGAGCAGTACTTC. V and J are TRBV11-2 and TRBJ2-7, with 9 bases matching TRBD2. This CDR3 is built from 17 residues. Germline-derived CDR1 and CDR2 are SGHAT and FQNNGV. V shed 1 base, J shed 6 bases, and the junction held 13 bases outside the gene matches.

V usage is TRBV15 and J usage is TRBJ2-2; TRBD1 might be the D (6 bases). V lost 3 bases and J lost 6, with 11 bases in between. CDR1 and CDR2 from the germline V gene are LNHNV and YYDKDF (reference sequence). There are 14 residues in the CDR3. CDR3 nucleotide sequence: TGTGCCACCAGCAGGGACAGCAGCGCCGGGGAGCTGTTTTTT. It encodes CATSRDSSAGELFF.

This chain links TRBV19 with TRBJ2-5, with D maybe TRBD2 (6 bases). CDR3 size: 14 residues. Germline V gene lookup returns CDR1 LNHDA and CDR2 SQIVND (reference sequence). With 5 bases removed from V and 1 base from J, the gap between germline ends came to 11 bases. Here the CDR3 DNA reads TGTGCCAGTAGTCCCCGGACTACCCAAGAGACCCAGTACTTC. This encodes CASSPRTTQETQYF.